The next 19 T cell receptor beta chains were all read from a single sample in a study of blood T cells in healthy people across ages. Primers used in a second PCR of roughly 6 to 11 cycles were a sample-barcoded 5' primer and a J-beta primer mix. TCRdb reprocessed the 5' RACE reads with MiXCR, giving one entry per CDR3 protein. Of 800,000 to 950,000 distinct CDR3 sequences in the sample, roughly 28% were seen once. In addition, the sample was reused for a study of T cells of mothers and their children.

Source material: blood. The receptors come from a woman in her thirties or forties in good health.

This clonotype occurred many times. CDR3 protein: CASSRIERETQYF. CDR3 nucleotide sequence: TGTGCCAGCAGCAGGATAGAGCGAGAGACCCAGTACTTC. The J gene is TRBJ2-5, the V gene TRBV12-3 or TRBV12-4; D unclear. This CDR3 is 13 amino acids long. V dropped 6 bases and J dropped 4 bases, with 12 bases sitting between them.

V and J are TRBV19 and TRBJ1-2; D unclear. With 7 bases removed from V and 7 bases from J, the gap between germline ends came to 19 bases. Germline-derived CDR1 and CDR2 are LNHDA and SQIVND (reference sequence). The CDR3 extends over 14 amino acids. CDR3 nucleotides: TGTGCCAGTACCTCGGGGTCGGATAGTGTTGGCTACACCTTC. It encodes CASTSGSDSVGYTF.

CDR3 DNA: TGTGCCAGCAGTTTCCCTAGCAGCGATACGCAGTATTTT. Amino acids: CASSFPSSDTQYF. This chain joins TRBV27 and TRBJ2-3; TRBD2 might be the D (5 bases). Germline V gene sequence: CDR1 MNHEY, CDR2 SMNVEV (reference sequence). V was cut by 3 bases and J by 6 bases, with 10 bases left in between. CDR3 length: 13 residues.

This chain links TRBV7-9 with TRBJ2-2; either TRBD1 or TRBD2 may supply D (5 bases each). The V end was cut by 1 base, the J end by 3 bases, with 15 bases between. Germline assignment: CDR1 SEHNR and CDR2 FQNEAQ (reference sequence). The CDR3 totals 17 residues. In nucleotides, the CDR3 is TGTGCCAGCAGCTTAGGTGCGTTCGGGGCGGACACCGGGGAGCTGTTTTTT. This encodes CASSLGAFGADTGELFF.

The chain couples TRBV7-3 to TRBJ1-2; TRBD1 aligns across 8 bases. CDR3 size: 15 residues. Trimming removed 2 bases from V and 12 bases from J; junction bases left unmatched: 14. Per the germline V gene, CDR1 is SGHTA and CDR2 is FQGTGA. The CDR3 nucleotides are TGTGCCAGCAGCTTATCCCCAGGGGGCGGTCAGGGCCACACCTTC. Translating it yields CASSLSPGGGQGHTF.

This clonotype was found many times. This chain links TRBV28 with TRBJ2-3; 8 positions agree with TRBD2. CDR1 is MDHEN and CDR2 is SYDVKM in the germline V gene. V lost 5 bases, J lost 2 bases, and 12 bases stayed unmatched. The CDR3 has 17 amino acids. CDR3 residues: CASSTPYGRGDTDTQYF. The CDR3, as DNA: TGTGCCAGCAGTACCCCATACGGGCGGGGGGACACAGATACGCAGTATTTT.

This clonotype was seen a handful of times. This could be a read error, since a much larger clone is one nucleotide away. The CDR3 spells CATLGAGGNSYEQYF. Written as DNA, the CDR3 is TGTGCCACCCTAGGGGCGGGGGGGAACTCCTACGAGCAGTACTTC. The rearrangement joins TRBV27 to TRBJ2-7; TRBD2 aligns across 9 bases. The trim removed 10 bases at V and 0 bases at J, leaving 10 bases unmatched. From germline, CDR1 is MNHEY and CDR2 SMNVEV (reference sequence). There are 15 residues in the CDR3.

This clonotype was seen many times. The rearrangement links TRBV24-1 to TRBJ2-5; 8 bases align to TRBD2. There are 17 residues in the CDR3. Unmatched junction bases numbered 12, after V lost 5 bases and J lost 2 bases. The germline V gene has CDR1 KGHDR and CDR2 SFDVKD. In nucleotides, the CDR3 is TGTGCCACCAGTGGCTTGGGGGTGTCGGGGGGGCAAGAGACCCAGTACTTC. Protein: CATSGLGVSGGQETQYF.

The chain joins TRBV5-1 to TRBJ2-2; weak D call: TRBD2 (6 bases). V was pared by 3 bases and J by 5 bases, with 11 bases between. Germline-derived CDR1 and CDR2 are SGHRS and YFSETQ. CDR3 size: 14 residues. CDR3 amino acids: CASSSRTTTGELFF. The CDR3 region has the DNA TGCGCCAGCAGCTCCCGGACTACAACCGGGGAGCTGTTTTTT.

The chain links TRBV18 to TRBJ1-1; the D gene is possibly TRBD1 (5 bases). Trimming removed 0 bases at V and 5 bases at J, with 19 bases between. The length of the CDR3 is 17 residues. Germline V CDR1 and CDR2: KGHSH, LQKENI. CDR3 coding DNA: TGTGCCAGCTCACCACCGAAAGGGGCGCAGATGGGAACTGAAGCTTTCTTT. Its translation: CASSPPKGAQMGTEAFF.

CDR3 region: CASTPGDRMIYGYTF. The CDR3 DNA sequence: TGTGCCAGCACCCCAGGGGACAGAATGATCTATGGCTACACCTTC. J is TRBJ1-2 and V is TRBV12-3 or TRBV12-4, with 7 bases lining up with TRBD1. The CDR3 covers 15 residues. Germline trimming cut 7 bases from V and 4 bases from J; bases unmatched to any gene: 12.

The V call is TRBV6-2 or TRBV6-3, the J call TRBJ2-1; perhaps TRBD1 as D (6 bases). Germline loops: CDR1 MNHEY, CDR2 SVGEGT. The V end was cut by 1 base, the J end by 5 bases, with 9 bases between. The CDR3 totals 14 residues. As DNA, the CDR3 is TGTGCCAGCAGTTACTACAGGGTGGACAATGAGCAGTTCTTC. This sequence encodes CASSYYRVDNEQFF.

The J gene is TRBJ2-3, the V gene TRBV4-1; 14 bases align to TRBD2. The germline V gene encodes CDR1 MGHRA and CDR2 YSYEKL. CDR3 length equals 17 residues. The ends lost 5 bases at V and 1 base at J; junction bases unmatched: 5. In DNA form, the CDR3 reads TGCGCCAGCAGCTCCCCGACTAGCGGGAGGGGCACAGATACGCAGTATTTT. Its protein product is CASSSPTSGRGTDTQYF.

This rearrangement joins TRBV7-2 to TRBJ2-7; a weak D match, TRBD1 (6 bases). Germline V gene sequence: CDR1 SGHTA, CDR2 FQGNSA. The V and J ends lost 1 base and 5 bases respectively, with 12 bases between them. There are 14 residues in the CDR3. The CDR3 sequence is CASSLDARGHEQYF. As DNA, the CDR3 is TGTGCCAGCAGCTTAGACGCCAGGGGCCACGAGCAGTACTTC.

This clonotype was observed a handful of times. The gene calls are TRBV11-3 and TRBJ1-4; possibly TRBD1 for D (6 bases). Trimming took off 4 bases at V and 1 base at J, with 25 bases between the two ends. The length of the CDR3 is 20 residues. CDR1 SGHNT and CDR2 YENEEA come from the germline V gene. The CDR3 DNA sequence: TGTGCCAGCAGCTCTAAACCCCGCGGGGGGCGCATCAGAACTAATGAAAAACTGTTTTTT. Translated, it gives CASSSKPRGGRIRTNEKLFF.

This clonotype has a handful of counts. The chain couples TRBV7-2 to TRBJ1-1; D remains unclear. This CDR3 is built from 12 residues. Germline V CDR1 and CDR2: SGHTA, FQGNSA. V was shortened by 3 bases and J by 11 bases, with 13 bases between the two germline ends. CDR3 in DNA: TGTGCCAGCAGCTTCGACTCCACGGGGGCTTTCTTT. Translation: CASSFDSTGAFF.

In its sample, this clonotype was seen many times. The rearrangement joins TRBV28 to TRBJ2-2, with D perhaps matching TRBD1 (5 bases). V lost 3 bases and J 5 bases, leaving 13 bases between the germline ends. CDR3 length: 15 residues. Germline loops: CDR1 MDHEN, CDR2 SYDVKM. The CDR3 spells CASSFQGKRTGELFF. The CDR3 nucleotides read TGTGCCAGCAGTTTTCAGGGAAAGAGAACCGGGGAGCTGTTTTTT.

The rearrangement uses TRBV5-6 and TRBJ1-6; the D gene is possibly TRBD1 (5 bases). Germline values: CDR1 SGHDT, CDR2 YYEEEE. The CDR3 spans 13 residues. V lost 5 bases, J lost 10 bases, and 13 bases lay in between. As DNA, the CDR3 is TGTGCCAGCAGGGACCTCAGGGACTCACCCCTCCACTTT. Amino acids: CASRDLRDSPLHF.

This clonotype showed up many times. CDR3 protein: CASTPQGSGAEAFF. The CDR3 DNA sequence: TGTGCCAGCACCCCCCAGGGCTCAGGGGCTGAAGCTTTCTTT. The rearrangement links TRBV6-5 to TRBJ1-1; D is possibly TRBD1 (6 bases). In germline, CDR1 is MNHEY, CDR2 SVGAGI. This CDR3 region has 14 residues. Trimming pared 7 bases from V and 6 bases from J, leaving 18 bases between.